The present T cell receptor (beta chain) was sequenced within a study of T cell responses to AZD1222 COVID-19 vaccine. Concerning this clone itself: The antigen remains undetermined.

Profiled with immunoSEQ multiplex PCR; TCRdb holds only in-frame clones, not every one. Altogether around 50,000 clones are present, approximately 79% being singletons, with the ten largest covering 10%. This CDR3 has 14 amino acids. In germline, CDR1 is MNHNY, CDR2 SVGAGI (reference sequence). Between the trimmed V and J ends, which lost 4 bases and 9 bases, there was a span of 16 bases. Study conclusions and caveats: Donors, mostly white British, included more females; clonal diversity was possibly underestimated.

The chain joins TRBV6-6 to TRBJ2-1, with D possibly matching TRBD1 (5 bases). The origin of this receptor is an adult in good health. Source: peripheral blood, taken on day 0 of AZD1222 vaccination. The CDR3 sequence is CASSSLPGWGEQFF. DNA for the CDR3: TGTGCCAGCAGTTCCCTTCCAGGGTGGGGTGAGCAGTTCTTC.